The 30 T cell receptor beta chains presented below share a single source sample, sequenced in a study of cytotoxic CD8 clonotypes in ibrutinib-treated CLL. Assay: immunoSEQ multiplex PCR; the TCRdb copy retains only in-frame clones and omits some. This sample has under 200,000 clones; about 80% occur once, and the top ten carry about 4.5%. The specimen comprised PBMCs, sampled after 24 months of ibrutinib treatment. These TCRs come from a human donor with chronic lymphocytic leukemia.

This clone appeared a few times. This chain uses TRBV18 with TRBJ2-7; 7 positions match TRBD1. The CDR3 sequence is 15 residues long. Germline loops: CDR1 KGHSH, CDR2 LQKENI. V trimming: 6 bases; J trimming: 5 bases; junction bases outside the gene matches: 13. The CDR3 DNA reads as TGTGCCAGCTCCCCGACAGGGTTGTTTAACCACGAGCAGTACTTC. Its translation: CASSPTGLFNHEQYF. The full variable domain, its missing parts supplied by reference TRBV18 and TRBJ2-7, is NAGVMQNPRHLVRRRGQEARLRCSPMKGHSHVYWYRQLPEEGLKFMVYLQKENIIDESGMPKERFSAEFPKEGPSILRIQQVVRGDSAAYFCASSPTGLFNHEQYFGPGTRLTVT.

This clone showed up just a few times. This chain uses TRBV2 with TRBJ1-1; D call uncertain. CDR1 is SNHLY and CDR2 is FYNNEI in the germline V gene. CDR3 length: 15 amino acids. Trimming took off 4 bases at V and 0 bases at J, with 12 bases between the two ends. CDR3 region: CASSGWGDLNTEAFF. The DNA of the CDR3 is TGTGCCAGCAGTGGTTGGGGAGACCTGAACACTGAAGCTTTCTTT.

The CDR3 nucleotides are TGTGCCAGCAGCTTCTGGGGAAATCAGCCCCAGCATTTT. Its protein is CASSFWGNQPQHF. This chain joins TRBV7-2 and TRBJ1-5; D is unresolved. The CDR3 has 13 amino acids. Trimming took off 3 bases at V and 4 bases at J, with 7 bases between the two ends. Germline V CDR1 and CDR2: SGHTA, FQGNSA.

This clone was observed a few times. V and J are TRBV27 and TRBJ1-5; 7 nucleotides match TRBD1. V lost 6 bases, J lost 3 bases, and 5 bases stayed unmatched. Germline V gives CDR1 MNHEY, CDR2 SMNVEV (reference sequence). The CDR3 is 14 amino acids. CDR3 residues: CASSRGQANQPQHF. CDR3 sequence (DNA): TGTGCCAGCAGCCGAGGACAGGCCAATCAGCCCCAGCATTTT.

CDR3 in DNA: TGTGCCAGCAGTAGGAGGGGGGGGAGCTCCTACAATGAGCAGTTCTTC. This gives the protein CASSRRGGSSYNEQFF. The V gene is TRBV2, the J gene TRBJ2-1, with D perhaps matching TRBD2 (7 bases). Deletions cut 5 bases from V and 0 bases from J, with 14 bases between. Looked up from germline, CDR1 is SNHLY and CDR2 is FYNNEI. The CDR3 runs to 16 residues.

The rearrangement uses TRBV7-2 and TRBJ1-5; D ambiguous. The CDR3 runs to 13 residues. Trimming stripped 2 bases from V and 6 bases from J, with 8 bases between. Germline V CDR1 and CDR2: SGHTA, FQGNSA. Written as DNA, the CDR3 is TGTGCCAGCAGCTTATTTCTCGGTCAGCCCCAGCATTTT. This gives the protein CASSLFLGQPQHF.

On this clone: A junction end diverges from the germline sequence, so it may reflect a read error. The chain uses TRBV13 and TRBJ1-1; TRBD1 might be the D (5 bases). Germline V lookup: CDR1 PRHDT, CDR2 FYEKMQ (reference sequence). The CDR3 is made up of 13 amino acids. In nucleotides, the CDR3 is TGTGCCAGCAGCCTAGGGAGGGGCACTGAAGCTTTCTTT. Translating it yields CASSLGRGTEAFF. Complete variable domain (other parts from reference TRBV13 and TRBJ1-1): AAGVIQSPRHLIKEKRETATLKCYPIPRHDTVYWYQQGPGQDPQFLISFYEKMQSDKGSIPDRFSAQQFSDYHSELNMSSLELGDSALYFCASSLGRGTEAFFGQGTRLTVV.

The chain couples TRBV5-6 to TRBJ2-1; D not resolved. Trimming removed 2 bases at V and 7 bases at J, with 16 bases between. The germline V gene encodes CDR1 SGHDT and CDR2 YYEEEE. This CDR3 comprises 15 residues. CDR3 in DNA: TGTGCCAGCAGCTTTGGCCAGAGCCTGTGGAATGAGCAGTTCTTC. Its translation is CASSFGQSLWNEQFF.

This chain uses TRBV7-2 with TRBJ2-2; TRBD2 aligns across 10 bases. From germline, CDR1 is SGHTA and CDR2 FQGNSA. With V trimmed by 0 bases and J by 5 bases, 6 bases remained unmatched. The CDR3 spans 17 residues. The CDR3 nucleotides read TGTGCCAGCAGCTTAGCGGGGGCTAGCGGGAGAACCGGGGAGCTGTTTTTT. It codes for CASSLAGASGRTGELFF.

Ten or more counts support this clone. This chain uses TRBV2 with TRBJ1-3; 7 nucleotides align to TRBD1. This CDR3 is built from 15 residues. Germline CDR1 SNHLY, CDR2 FYNNEI. Germline trimming cut 0 bases from V and 4 bases from J; bases unmatched to any gene: 3. The CDR3 sequence: CASSEARQGGNTIYF. CDR3 DNA: TGTGCCAGCAGTGAAGCTCGACAGGGAGGAAACACCATATATTTT.

The chain links TRBV5-1 to TRBJ1-1, with TRBD1 as a possible D gene (5 bases). This CDR3 contains 12 residues. Germline V gene data show CDR1 as SGHRS and CDR2 as YFSETQ. V lost 3 bases and J lost 10, with 13 bases in between. CDR3 loop: CASSSQGDRAFF. CDR3 in DNA: TGCGCCAGCAGCTCCCAGGGAGACCGAGCTTTCTTT.

The genes are TRBV7-2 and TRBJ2-7, with D uncertain. Germline CDR1 is SGHTA and CDR2 is FQGNSA. This CDR3 spans 14 amino acids. V was cut by 5 bases and J by 1 base, with 12 bases left in between. As DNA, the CDR3 is TGTGCCAGCAGCCCGGGCCTGATATCCTACGAGCAGTACTTC. It specifies CASSPGLISYEQYF.

The genes are TRBV5-4 and TRBJ2-1; 15 nucleotides agree with TRBD2. This CDR3 has 17 amino acids. V lost 4 bases, J lost 2 bases, and 4 bases stayed unmatched. Germline CDR1 and CDR2: SGHNT and YYREEE (reference sequence). The CDR3 is CASSRTSGGAPYNEQFF. The CDR3 DNA reads as TGTGCCAGCAGCCGGACTAGCGGGGGGGCCCCCTACAATGAGCAGTTCTTC. Supplemented by reference TRBV5-4 and TRBJ2-1, the full variable domain reads ETGVTQSPTHLIKTRGQQVTLRCSSQSGHNTVSWYQQALGQGPQFIFQYYREEENGRGNFPPRFSGLQFPNYSSELNVNALELDDSALYLCASSRTSGGAPYNEQFFGPGTRLTVL.

This clone showed up just a few times. The rearrangement links TRBV30 to TRBJ1-1; D is perhaps TRBD1 (5 bases). CDR3 length: 12 amino acids. Trimming pared 4 bases from V and 4 bases from J, leaving 10 bases between. Germline CDR1 and CDR2: GTSNPN and SVGIG (reference sequence). Here the CDR3 DNA reads TGTGCCTGGACCTACGGGGGCACTGAAGCTTTCTTT. Protein sequence: CAWTYGGTEAFF.

This clone was recorded only once. V and J are TRBV2 and TRBJ1-1; unclear D gene. Looked up from germline, CDR1 is SNHLY and CDR2 is FYNNEI. The CDR3 is made up of 13 amino acids. Trimming removed 4 bases at V and 1 base at J, with 7 bases between. The CDR3 bases are TGTGCCAGCAGTGTAGCAAGGAACACTGAAGCTTTCTTT. It is translated as CASSVARNTEAFF.

The chain couples TRBV5-1 to TRBJ2-3; maybe TRBD1 (6 bases). Trimming left V 3 bases short and J 6 bases short, with 11 bases between. Germline V gene lookup returns CDR1 SGHRS and CDR2 YFSETQ. CDR3 length: 13 amino acids. For the CDR3, the DNA is TGCGCCAGCAGCTCCCGCCAGGGGGATACGCAGTATTTT. It encodes CASSSRQGDTQYF.

The V gene is TRBV18, the J gene TRBJ1-4; no firm D call. Looked up from germline, CDR1 is KGHSH and CDR2 is LQKENI. The germline V and J ends were trimmed by 6 bases and 0 bases, with 8 bases remaining between them. The CDR3 loop spans 14 amino acids. In DNA form, the CDR3 reads TGTGCCAGCTCCCCGATAGCAACTAATGAAAAACTGTTTTTT. Amino acids: CASSPIATNEKLFF.

This chain links TRBV7-9 with TRBJ2-7; D possibly corresponds to TRBD1 (6 bases). V was shortened by 5 bases and J by 5 bases, with 16 bases between the two germline ends. The CDR3 runs to 14 residues. Germline V lookup: CDR1 SEHNR, CDR2 FQNEAQ (reference sequence). This CDR3 is CASSLTGPSNEQYF. The CDR3 coding sequence is TGTGCCAGCAGCCTGACAGGCCCGTCCAACGAGCAGTACTTC.

This clone appeared once. The rearrangement joins TRBV6-4 to TRBJ1-1, with D unclear. The V gene lost 10 bases and the J gene lost 1 base, with 13 bases spanning the gap. The CDR3 length is 13 residues. Germline assignment: CDR1 MRHNA and CDR2 SNTAGT. This CDR3 is CANPHQRNTEAFF. The DNA of the CDR3 is TGTGCCAACCCCCACCAGCGGAACACTGAAGCTTTCTTT.

The chain links TRBV27 to TRBJ2-6, with 9 bases identical to TRBD1. Per the germline V gene, CDR1 is MNHEY and CDR2 is SMNVEV (reference sequence). V gave up 1 base and J gave up 0 bases; unmatched junction bases: 10. CDR3 length: 20 amino acids. CDR3 sequence reads: CASSLYQTGQGISGANVLTF. DNA of the CDR3: TGTGCCAGCAGTTTATATCAGACGGGACAGGGCATCTCTGGGGCCAACGTCCTGACTTTC.

The chain is built from TRBV11-2 and TRBJ2-2; 8 nucleotides line up with TRBD2. Germline CDR1 is SGHAT and CDR2 is FQNNGV. This CDR3 spans 17 amino acids. V was clipped by 4 bases and J by 5 bases; unmatched bases: 12. This CDR3 reads CASSSRRSGVVTGELFF. CDR3 DNA sequence: TGTGCCAGCAGCTCCCGACGTAGCGGGGTCGTGACCGGGGAGCTGTTTTTT.

This chain links TRBV6-5 with TRBJ2-3; D remains ambiguous. This CDR3 region has 12 residues. Germline CDR1 is MNHEY and CDR2 is SVGAGI. Trimming pared 6 bases from V and 5 bases from J, leaving 9 bases between. The CDR3 sequence: CASRLGGDTQYF. In DNA, the CDR3 is TGTGCCAGCAGATTAGGCGGAGATACGCAGTATTTT.

The V call is TRBV7-2, the J call TRBJ1-1, with a tentative D call TRBD1 (6 bases). V lost 1 base and J 1 base, leaving 10 bases between the germline ends. Germline CDR1 reads SGHTA; CDR2 reads FQGNSA. The CDR3 consists of 15 residues. As DNA, the CDR3 is TGTGCCAGCAGCTTAGAACAGGGCCCGAACACTGAAGCTTTCTTT. This encodes CASSLEQGPNTEAFF.

The chain is built from TRBV18 and TRBJ2-7; a possible D gene is TRBD2 (6 bases). Trimming pared 0 bases from V and 0 bases from J, leaving 9 bases between. Germline V CDR1 and CDR2: KGHSH, LQKENI. The CDR3 has 15 amino acids. The CDR3 spells CASSPPDSGSYEQYF. CDR3 DNA sequence: TGTGCCAGCTCACCACCGGATAGCGGCTCCTACGAGCAGTACTTC.

The genes are TRBV11-2 and TRBJ1-2; D is perhaps TRBD1 (6 bases). CDR1 is SGHAT and CDR2 is FQNNGV in the germline V gene. The CDR3 contains 13 residues. The V and J ends lost 5 bases and 3 bases respectively, with 10 bases between them. The DNA of the CDR3 is TGTGCCAGCAGCCCGGACAGCGACTATGGCTACACCTTC. Translated, it gives CASSPDSDYGYTF.

The chain combines TRBV7-2 with TRBJ2-2; D uncertain. The length of the CDR3 is 13 residues. Trimming stripped 6 bases from V and 3 bases from J, with 8 bases between. The V gene's germline CDR1 is SGHTA and CDR2 FQGNSA. The chain's CDR3 is CASRLIDTGELFF. The CDR3 bases are TGTGCCAGCAGGCTAATTGACACCGGGGAGCTGTTTTTT.

V usage is TRBV11-2 and J usage is TRBJ2-7; D gene unclear. The CDR3 loop spans 10 amino acids. Germline CDR1 and CDR2: SGHAT and FQNNGV. Trimming removed 5 bases from V and 4 bases from J, with 3 bases in between. CDR3 sequence: CASSAYEQYF. The CDR3 DNA sequence: TGTGCCAGCAGCGCGTACGAGCAGTACTTC. The complete variable domain, with remaining parts taken from reference TRBV11-2 and TRBJ2-7, reads EAGVAQSPRYKIIEKRQSVAFWCNPISGHATLYWYQQILGQGPKLLIQFQNNGVVDDSQLPKDRFSAERLKGVDSTLKIQPAKLEDSAVYLCASSAYEQYFGPGTRLTVT.

This sequence joins TRBV4-1 and TRBJ1-2, with D uncertain. Trimming removed 1 base from V and 4 bases from J, with 13 bases in between. The germline CDR1 and CDR2 sequences are MGHRA and YSYEKL. The CDR3 has 15 residues. In DNA, the CDR3 is TGCGCCAGCAGCCAAGGAACCACTGTCAGCTATGGCTACACCTTC. It is translated as CASSQGTTVSYGYTF.

The V call is TRBV11-2, the J call TRBJ1-1, with D perhaps TRBD1 (5 bases). This CDR3 spans 12 amino acids. V dropped 3 bases and J dropped 11 bases, with 13 bases sitting between them. Germline loops: CDR1 SGHAT, CDR2 FQNNGV. The CDR3 sequence is CASSFNTWGAFF. The CDR3 coding sequence is TGTGCCAGCAGCTTCAATACCTGGGGGGCTTTCTTT. The full variable domain, with the rest looked up from reference TRBV11-2 and TRBJ1-1, is EAGVAQSPRYKIIEKRQSVAFWCNPISGHATLYWYQQILGQGPKLLIQFQNNGVVDDSQLPKDRFSAERLKGVDSTLKIQPAKLEDSAVYLCASSFNTWGAFFGQGTRLTVV.

V gene TRBV5-1 combines with J gene TRBJ2-3, with 10 bases lining up with TRBD1. The junction had 5 bases not matched to a gene; V was cut back by 4 bases and J by 6 bases. The germline CDR1 and CDR2 sequences are SGHRS and YFSETQ. The CDR3 length is 14 residues. The CDR3 DNA sequence: TGCGCCAGCAGCCCGGACAGGGGGGTGGATACGCAGTATTTT. Encoded protein: CASSPDRGVDTQYF.